One and the same sample provided the 5 T cell receptor beta chains below, sequenced in a study of blood T cells in healthy people across ages. Sample-barcoded 5' priming and a J-beta primer mix drove a second PCR of about 6 to 12 cycles. TCRdb processed the 5' RACE reads anew with MiXCR; each CDR3 protein has one entry. The table includes some 940,000 distinct CDR3 sequences, 25% to 35% detected once. The sample was also reused in another study, on T cells of mothers and their children.

Sample: blood. The receptors here all came from a woman aged 35 to 49 in good health.

The sample holds a few counts of this clonotype. V gene TRBV29-1 combines with J gene TRBJ1-5; 7 nucleotides agree with TRBD1. Germline loops: CDR1 SQVTM, CDR2 ANQGSEA. V trimming: 4 bases; J trimming: 6 bases; junction bases outside the gene matches: 6. This CDR3 has 13 amino acids. CDR3 in DNA: TGCAGCGTTGTGACAGGGTCGGGTCAGCCCCAGCATTTT. Its protein is CSVVTGSGQPQHF.

The genes are TRBV7-2 and TRBJ2-7, with D perhaps matching TRBD2 (8 bases). The germline gives CDR1 SGHTA, CDR2 FQGNSA. The CDR3 totals 16 residues. V dropped 5 bases and J dropped 2 bases, with 19 bases sitting between them. This CDR3 reads CASSPRGGTATYEQYF. CDR3 in DNA: TGTGCCAGCAGCCCCCGGGGGGGGACAGCTACCTACGAGCAGTACTTC.

In its sample, this clonotype was seen many times. This chain's CDR3 is CASSLVEANEQFF. The CDR3 DNA reads TGTGCCAGCAGTTTAGTTGAGGCCAATGAGCAGTTCTTC. J is TRBJ2-1 and V is TRBV28; D ambiguous. Trimming took 2 bases from V and 6 from J, leaving 8 bases between them. Germline lookup yields CDR1 MDHEN and CDR2 SYDVKM. The CDR3 extends over 13 amino acids.

DNA of the CDR3: TGTGCTAGTGGTTTGTGGGGGACAGGGTCTTCCGGGGAGCTGTTTTTT. This encodes CASGLWGTGSSGELFF. The chain has TRBV12-5 and TRBJ2-2; 9 bases are shared with TRBD1. Germline V CDR1 and CDR2: LGHNT, FRNRAP. CDR3 size: 16 residues. The V gene end was trimmed by 2 bases and the J gene end by 6 bases; junction bases not matched to a gene: 7.

This clonotype was observed at least ten times. This chain uses TRBV29-1 with TRBJ2-6, with unresolved D. Germline CDR1 SQVTM, CDR2 ANQGSEA. V lost 2 bases and J lost 0, with 8 bases in between. The CDR3 contains 15 residues. CDR3 residues: CSVEISGSGANVLTF. DNA of the CDR3: TGCAGCGTTGAAATCTCGGGCTCTGGGGCCAACGTCCTGACTTTC.